This T cell receptor beta chain was profiled in a study of T cell changes during pregnancy in multiple sclerosis. CDR3 length: 14 amino acids. Trimming at V came to 6 bases and at J to 7 bases, leaving 6 bases not matched to a gene. Per the germline V gene, CDR1 is MNHEY and CDR2 is SVGAGI. Produced via immunoSEQ multiplex PCR; TCRdb's table is partial and in-frame only. Among roughly 50,000 clones listed, 85% to 95% were seen once. Here the sequenced sample was CD4+ T cells from peripheral blood mononuclear cells, taken in the third trimester of pregnancy. This sequence was found in a female donor with multiple sclerosis, enrolled in a pregnancy study. This chain connects TRBV6-5 to TRBJ1-2; TRBD1 matches at 12 bases. The CDR3 protein is CASRPGQGARGYTF. CDR3 nucleotides: TGTGCCAGCAGACCGGGACAGGGGGCTCGTGGCTACACCTTC.